This T cell receptor beta chain was captured in a study of blood T cell repertoires in COVID-19. Study-wide context: The United States, Italy and Spain were the sources of the acute and convalescent COVID-19 samples. The cDNA or gDNA used as material had been derived from T cells, B-cell-depleted T cells, or PBMCs.

Only a few counts were recorded for this clone. Original methodology: The authors estimated nucleated cell counts from reference gene primer amplification. Profiling relied on immunoSEQ multiplex PCR, and the TCRdb table lists in-frame clones only, not all of them. D and trimming come from the DNA, and the V and J calls and clone size come from that table. The data show more than 110,000 clones, roughly 82% seen once. Trimming removed 2 bases at V and 7 bases at J, with 6 bases between. This CDR3 region has 12 residues. Germline CDR1 MNHEY, CDR2 SVGEGT. Sequencing was done on a sample of peripheral blood. The chain recombines TRBV6-2 or TRBV6-3 with TRBJ1-5; D gene unclear. The TCR was taken from an elderly man with acute or convalescent COVID-19. CDR3 coding DNA: TGTGCCAGCAGTTACACTTGGCAGCCCCAGCATTTT. It is translated as CASSYTWQPQHF.